Listed below are T cell receptor beta chains from one sample, sequenced in a study of molecular identifiers for immune sequencing clone quantification. TCRdb re-called the PCR reads with MiXCR, one entry per CDR3 protein. The sample contains about 630,000 distinct CDR3 sequences, roughly 23% of which appear only once. The sequencing sample was made of naive CD8+ T cells from blood, with Jurkat cell RNA spiked in. Receptors were obtained from a human donor in good health. Some libraries in this study had Jurkat cell RNA spiked in. Both conserved end residues are part of each CDR3.

CDR3 protein | V gene
CASSLTGQGNYEQYF | TRBV5-1
CASSHRFGQGISGNTIYF | TRBV3-1
CASSGRDSAAYNEQFF | TRBV6-2/TRBV6-3
CASSKAGGAGYEQYF | TRBV11-1
CASSSDRSKNIQYF | TRBV28
CASGQGQGYAQYF | TRBV4-1
CASSFLFEQYF | TRBV7-9
CSATGQTGDTCEQYF | TRBV20-1
CSAMGTGGPYGYTF | TRBV20-1
CATSDDHTGELFF | TRBV24-1
CASKQSRNQPQHF | TRBV6-5
CASSEVRTANEKLFF | TRBV6-1
CASSEAESTGVTKSIQYF | TRBV2
CSATTDVVNQPQHF | TRBV20-1
CAGRLGNEQFF | TRBV6-2/TRBV6-3
CANSEALGPNSNQPQHF | TRBV2
CASSQVGTVLAKNIQYF | TRBV4-3
CAISPGGSNQPQHF | TRBV10-3
CASSQGYGYGYTF | TRBV14
CASSSRTSGNYEQYF | TRBV3-1
CASRPTGAHNEQFF | TRBV12-3/TRBV12-4
CASSLGGSPYEQYF | TRBV5-6
CASSQAPIQTGDRYYGYTF | TRBV4-1
CASSIGGQGELFF | TRBV19
CASSTNIKRTDFRGSPLHF | TRBV2
CASSQGHFAGYEQYF | TRBV4-1
CAGSPPGVHEQYF | TRBV7-6
CASSSTGFTDTQYF | TRBV7-3
CASSQDLAGITDTQYF | TRBV4-3
CASSQEVTNEKLFF | TRBV12-3/TRBV12-4
CASSFGAGGNEQFF | TRBV5-1